The clone carrying this T cell receptor (beta chain) was recorded once. Antigen specificity is unknown. This specimen comes from a study of cytomegalovirus exposure and HLA in healthy donors. Points from the study as a whole: Relative to equally common others, HLA-associated TCR beta chains showed greater clonal expansion in a later analysis. Available immune exposure information covered CMV serostatus only. Listed as cytomegalovirus-associated were 150 or so TCR beta chains. Most TCR beta V segments were productive about 87% or about 30% of the time in an earlier analysis.

In the PCR, 60 Vbeta and 13 Jbeta primers were used. The method was immunoSEQ multiplex PCR; TCRdb's version includes in-frame clones alone and lacks a portion of them. Altogether 85,000 to 120,000 clones are present, more than 65% being singletons, with the ten largest covering 0.65% to 0.85%. The CDR3 is 12 amino acids. Germline CDR1 MNHGY, CDR2 SVAAGI. With 4 bases removed from V and 8 bases from J, the gap between germline ends came to 8 bases. Material: PBMCs. The TCR sequence derives from a boy between 5 and 17 years old in good health and CMV-seronegative. The chain joins TRBV6-9 to TRBJ1-4; the D is unclear. CDR3 nucleotides: TGTGCCAGCAGTTCCCTTCTCGAAAAACTGTTTTTT. It codes for CASSSLLEKLFF.